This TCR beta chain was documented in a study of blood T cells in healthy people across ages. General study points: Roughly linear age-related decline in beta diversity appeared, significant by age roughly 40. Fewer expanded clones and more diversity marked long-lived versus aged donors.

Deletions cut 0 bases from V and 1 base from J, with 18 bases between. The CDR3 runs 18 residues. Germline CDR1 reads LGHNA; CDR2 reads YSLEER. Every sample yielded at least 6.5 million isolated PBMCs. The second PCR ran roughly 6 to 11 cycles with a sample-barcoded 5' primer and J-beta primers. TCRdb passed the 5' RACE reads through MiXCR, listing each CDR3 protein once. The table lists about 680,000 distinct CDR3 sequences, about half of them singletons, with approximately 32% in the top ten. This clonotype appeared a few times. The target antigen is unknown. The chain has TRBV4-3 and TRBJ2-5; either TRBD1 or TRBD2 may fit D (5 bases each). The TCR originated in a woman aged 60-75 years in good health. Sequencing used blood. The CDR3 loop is CASSQDLARDPIQETQYF. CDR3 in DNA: TGCGCCAGCAGCCAAGATTTGGCCCGGGACCCTATCCAAGAGACCCAGTACTTC.